A single sample gave rise to the 5 T cell receptor beta chains below, sequenced in a study of blood T cells in healthy people across ages. Alongside a J-beta primer mix, a sample-barcoded 5' primer served in a second PCR lasting about 6 to 11 cycles. Each CDR3 protein is one row after TCRdb ran MiXCR on the 5' RACE reads. The table has about a million distinct CDR3 sequences, 48% seen once. Source material: blood. Every receptor here comes from a man aged 25-40 years in good health.

The rearrangement uses TRBV6-5 and TRBJ2-7; D might be TRBD1 or TRBD2, each matching 5 bases. Trimming cost V 6 bases and J 0 bases, with 15 bases left between them. CDR1 and CDR2 (germline): MNHEY, SVGAGI. The CDR3 has 15 amino acids. The CDR3 DNA is TGTGCCAGCAGATCCGGGACGGAGAGCTCCTACGAGCAGTACTTC. Translation: CASRSGTESSYEQYF.

This chain joins TRBV3-1 and TRBJ1-5, with 9 positions matching TRBD1. Trimming took 4 bases from V and 1 from J; bases not matched to a gene: 8. The germline gives CDR1 LGHDT, CDR2 YNNKEL (reference sequence). The CDR3 length is 17 residues. The CDR3 nucleotides read TGTGCCAGCAGCCCTCGCCCGACAGGGGGAAGCAATCAGCCCCAGCATTTT. It is translated as CASSPRPTGGSNQPQHF.

Regarding this clonotype: A much larger clone lies a single base off, so this may be a read error. The V and J genes are TRBV6-1 and TRBJ2-3; 7 bases fit TRBD1. CDR3 size: 15 residues. Germline CDR1 is MNHNS and CDR2 is SASEGT. Trimming removed 4 bases from V and 2 bases from J; junction bases left unmatched: 6. This CDR3 is CASSGGRGITDTQYF. As DNA, the CDR3 is TGTGCCAGCAGTGGCGGCAGGGGGATCACAGATACGCAGTATTTT.

CDR3 protein: CSALARRGVDEQFF. The CDR3 DNA reads TGCAGTGCTTTGGCCCGCCGAGGGGTGGATGAGCAGTTCTTC. J is TRBJ2-1 and V is TRBV20-1; D may match TRBD1 or TRBD2 (5 bases each). V gave up 5 bases and J gave up 8 bases, with 19 bases separating them. CDR3 length: 14 residues. CDR1 and CDR2 from the germline V gene are DFQATT and SNEGSKA (reference sequence).

The J gene is TRBJ2-5, the V gene TRBV19; D gene unclear. The CDR3 runs 14 residues. The V gene lost 5 bases and the J gene lost 1 base, with 11 bases spanning the gap. Germline CDR1 is LNHDA and CDR2 is SQIVND (reference sequence). The DNA of the CDR3 is TGTGCCAGTAGTTTAAGGCCGAGCCAAGAGACCCAGTACTTC. Amino acids: CASSLRPSQETQYF.